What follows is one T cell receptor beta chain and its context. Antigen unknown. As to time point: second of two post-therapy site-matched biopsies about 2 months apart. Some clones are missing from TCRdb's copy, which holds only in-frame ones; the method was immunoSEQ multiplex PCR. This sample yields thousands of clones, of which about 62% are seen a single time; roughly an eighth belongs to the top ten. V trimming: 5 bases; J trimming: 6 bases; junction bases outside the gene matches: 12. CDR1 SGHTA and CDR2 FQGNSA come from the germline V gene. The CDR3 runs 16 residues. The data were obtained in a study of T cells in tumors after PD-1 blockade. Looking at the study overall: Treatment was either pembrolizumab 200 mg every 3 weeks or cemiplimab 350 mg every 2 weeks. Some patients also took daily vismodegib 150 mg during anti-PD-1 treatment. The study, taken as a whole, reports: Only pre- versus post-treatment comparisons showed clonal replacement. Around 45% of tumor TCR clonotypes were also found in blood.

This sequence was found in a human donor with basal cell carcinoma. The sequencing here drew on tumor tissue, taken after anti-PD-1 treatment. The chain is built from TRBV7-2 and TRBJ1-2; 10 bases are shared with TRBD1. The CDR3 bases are TGTGCCAGCAGCGACCGGGACAGGGGAAATTTGGATGGCTACACCTTC. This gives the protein CASSDRDRGNLDGYTF. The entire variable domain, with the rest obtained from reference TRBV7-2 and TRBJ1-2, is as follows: GAGVSQSPSNKVTEKGKDVELRCDPISGHTALYWYRQSLGQGLEFLIYFQGNSAPDKSGLPSDRFSAERTGGSVSTLTIQRTQQEDSAVYLCASSDRDRGNLDGYTFGSGTRLTVV.